This TCR beta chain appears in the sequencing data of a study of T cells in Graves' hyperthyroidism and ophthalmopathy (dated by TCRdb to between 2018 and 2020). About the study as a whole: Peripheral blood was collected at initial diagnosis, before any treatment. To identify TCR V-J signatures that set the groups apart, the researchers used a discovery cohort of 100 patients, made up of 40 to 45 with Graves' ophthalmopathy and some 56 with stable Graves' hyperthyroidism. An independent validation cohort of around 19 hyperthyroidism patients and over 15 patients who later progressed to ophthalmopathy tested prospective prediction of ophthalmopathy. For training and testing, the 100 or so patients in the discovery cohort were randomly divided in a 7:3 ratio. Thyroid tissue and blood T-cell repertoires from roughly 6 Graves' hyperthyroidism patients were also compared in the study. Once sampling was done, hyperthyroidism patients were given methimazole at a starting dose of 30 mg daily, whereas ophthalmopathy patients were given high-dose intravenous methylprednisolone. The paper describes TCR Vbeta CDR3 sequencing of roughly 130 peripheral blood samples, made up of roughly 45 ophthalmopathy patients, approximately 73 hyperthyroidism patients and 17 progressor patients.

Only a few counts were recorded for this clonotype. Which antigen it targets is not known. No clone much larger than this one lies a single base away; base qualities are absent. The TCR beta CDR3 regions were amplified from the RNA transcripts. For the first round of RT-PCR on the TCR CDR3, the HTBI primer set was used together with the Qiagen OneStep RT-PCR kit. The libraries were constructed in a second round of multiplex PCR and then size-selected and purified. Paired-end sequencing of the libraries was performed with 100 bp reads on an Illumina HiSeq2000. Per the source publication's procedure: SOAPnuke was used to process the raw data, removing reads that contained adapters or uncalled bases, had a mean Phred below 15, or lacked an exact match to the constant primer or identifier. COPE v1.2.5 was used to merge the high-quality paired reads, and each unique nucleotide sequence was defined as a clonotype. MiTCR v1.1 was used to align clonotypes to the IMGT TRBV, TRBD and TRBJ reference segments. Only V-J combinations with frequency above 0.0001, covering 98% to 99.2% of repertoires, were analysed. The TCS score was defined as F50 (clonal expansion) divided by E x V (chaos), with BLOSUM62-based TCRdist calculated between CDR3 peptides within each V-J. Welch's t-statistics and random forest reduced fewer than 600 V-J features to fewer than 15, which were used in a naive Bayes classifier (R e1071). TCRdb reanalyzed the raw reads on its own, using fastp at Q25 for trimming and MiXCR for clone calling, and kept in-frame beta chains. For every CDR3 protein sequence, its rows merge into one entry that carries the most common genes and DNA. The V and J calls were determined by TCRdb, not by the authors. The sample table holds 300,000 to 400,000 distinct CDR3 sequences, of which about 15% were seen once. The ten largest make up roughly 21% of the sample.

Its CDR3 holds 15 amino acids, cysteine through phenylalanine. Kept here is only the CDR3 DNA, which spans 45 bases and is read in frame from base 1. Per the germline V gene, MNHNS is the CDR1 and SASEGT is the CDR2. V is pared back by 1 base and J by 2 bases, with 11 bases lying between the germline termini. Beyond this particular receptor, the publication reports: No statistical method was used to set the sample size in advance, and investigators knew the group allocation. In cross-validation, a model built on a 13 V-J signature told ophthalmopathy apart from stable hyperthyroidism with less than 90% sensitivity and around 84% specificity, and in testing the same model reached 80%/75%. Most expanded thyroid clonotypes (frequency above 0.001) were also detected in blood, a finding suggesting that blood repertoires may reflect thyroid immune responses. In validation, progression to ophthalmopathy was predicted by the model with 70.59% sensitivity and nearly 75% specificity, a median of roughly 6.4 months before onset.

In the ophthalmopathy patients, disease was moderately to severely active, with a Clinical Activity Score of 3 or more, a NOSPECS grade of 4 or more, and a duration of less than 3 months. Any patient with an uncontrolled infection, another autoimmune disease, pregnancy or lactation was excluded. Diagnoses were established on the basis of clinical symptoms, serum thyroxine and TRAb, thyroid ultrasound, and orbital computed tomography. PBMCs were separated from 7.5 to 10 ml of fresh peripheral blood using Ficoll-Paque density gradient centrifugation. Total RNA was extracted with Trizol reagent, and quality was checked on an Agilent 2100 Bioanalyzer.

In this chain, TRBV6-1 is recombined with TRBJ1-2, with the D gene not clear enough to name. The receptor was isolated from a woman aged 25 to 39 with Graves' ophthalmopathy. Sequencing input: blood. The CDR3 loop reads CASSEVMSENYGYTF. The DNA is as follows: TGTGCCAGCAGTGAAGTTATGTCAGAAAACTATGGCTACACCTTC.